This T cell receptor (beta chain) was sequenced in a study of cytomegalovirus exposure and HLA in healthy donors. As for this clone: The antigen remains unidentified.

This CDR3 is built from 13 residues. CDR1 MGHRA and CDR2 YSYEKL come from the germline V gene. V was cut by 0 bases and J by 7 bases, with 7 bases left in between. 60 Vbeta and 13 Jbeta primers were used in PCR. Generated by immunoSEQ multiplex PCR, the TCRdb table keeps only in-frame clones and is missing some. The sample holds about 270,000 clones; roughly two thirds are singletons and the top ten take approximately 2.5%. Study observations and caveats: Owing to their indistinguishability, certain V segments, notably TRBV6-2 and TRBV6-3, were excluded.

This TCR derives from a female donor in good health and CMV-seronegative. The V call is TRBV4-1, the J call TRBJ2-1; D is unresolved. Source material: PBMCs. The CDR3 sequence is CASSQEPRNEQFF. In nucleotides, the CDR3 is TGCGCCAGCAGCCAAGAACCCCGGAATGAGCAGTTCTTC.